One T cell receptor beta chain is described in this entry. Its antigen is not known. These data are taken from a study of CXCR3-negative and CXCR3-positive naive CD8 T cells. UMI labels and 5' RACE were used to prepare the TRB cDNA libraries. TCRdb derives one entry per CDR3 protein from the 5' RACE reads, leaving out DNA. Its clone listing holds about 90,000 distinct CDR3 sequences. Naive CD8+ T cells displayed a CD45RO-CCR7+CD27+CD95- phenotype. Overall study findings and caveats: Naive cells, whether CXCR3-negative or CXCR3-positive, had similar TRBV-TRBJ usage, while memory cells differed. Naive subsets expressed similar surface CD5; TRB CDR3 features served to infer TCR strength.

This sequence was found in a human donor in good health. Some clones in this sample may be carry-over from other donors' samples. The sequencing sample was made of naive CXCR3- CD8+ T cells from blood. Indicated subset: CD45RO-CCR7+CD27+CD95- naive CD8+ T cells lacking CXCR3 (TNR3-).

CDR3 loop: CASSPDAGGSSYEQYF. The gene calls are TRBV18 and TRBJ2-7; TCRdb outputs TRBD1, but without DNA this stays unchecked. The germline V gene encodes CDR1 KGHSH and CDR2 LQKENI. CDR3 length equals 16 residues.